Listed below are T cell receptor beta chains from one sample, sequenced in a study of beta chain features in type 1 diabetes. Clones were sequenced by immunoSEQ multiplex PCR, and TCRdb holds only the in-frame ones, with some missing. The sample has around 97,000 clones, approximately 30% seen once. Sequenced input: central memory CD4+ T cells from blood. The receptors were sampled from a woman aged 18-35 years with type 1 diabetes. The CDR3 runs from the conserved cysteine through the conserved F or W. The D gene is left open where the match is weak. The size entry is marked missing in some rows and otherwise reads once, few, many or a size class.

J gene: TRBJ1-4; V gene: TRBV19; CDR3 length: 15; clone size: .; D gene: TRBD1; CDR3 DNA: TGTGCCAGTAGCCTAAGGCAGGGGGATGAAGAAAAACTGTTTTTT; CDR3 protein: CASSLRQGDEEKLFF
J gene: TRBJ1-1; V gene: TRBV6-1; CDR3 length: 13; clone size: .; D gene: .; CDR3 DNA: TGTGCCAGCAGTGAACAAGAGAGAAGTGAAGCTTTCTTT; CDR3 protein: CASSEQERSEAFF
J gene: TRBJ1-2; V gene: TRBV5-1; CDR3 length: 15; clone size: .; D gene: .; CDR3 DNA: TGCGCCAGCAGCCTCGGGCCGGGGACTAACTATGGCTACACCTTC; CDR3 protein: CASSLGPGTNYGYTF
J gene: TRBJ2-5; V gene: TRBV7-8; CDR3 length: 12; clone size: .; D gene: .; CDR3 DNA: TGTGCCAGCGGTTCAGGGCAAGAGACCCAGTACTTC; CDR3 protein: CASGSGQETQYF
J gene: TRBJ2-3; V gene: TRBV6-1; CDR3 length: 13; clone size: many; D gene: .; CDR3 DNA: TGTGCCAGCAGTGTGAGCACTAAAGATACGCAGTATTTT; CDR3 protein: CASSVSTKDTQYF
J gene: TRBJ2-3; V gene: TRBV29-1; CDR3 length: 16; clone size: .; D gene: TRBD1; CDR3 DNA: TGCAGCGTTGAAGATCCGGCTCGGGACAGTACAAATACGCAGTATTTT; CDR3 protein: CSVEDPARDSTNTQYF
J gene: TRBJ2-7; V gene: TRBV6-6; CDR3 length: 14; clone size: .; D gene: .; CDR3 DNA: TGTGCCAGCAAAAGGGTGTCGACAGACTACGAGCAGTACTTC; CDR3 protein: CASKRVSTDYEQYF
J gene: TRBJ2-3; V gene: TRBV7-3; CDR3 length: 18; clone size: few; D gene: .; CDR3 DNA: TGTGCCAGCAGCTTAGAGGCCCCCCGGGGGTGGGTGCCAGATACGCAGTATTTT; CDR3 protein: CASSLEAPRGWVPDTQYF
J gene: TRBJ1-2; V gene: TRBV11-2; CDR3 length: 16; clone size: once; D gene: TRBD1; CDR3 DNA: TGTGCCAGCAGCGAGGGGACCGGGACAGGGACCCGGGGCTACACCTTC; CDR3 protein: CASSEGTGTGTRGYTF
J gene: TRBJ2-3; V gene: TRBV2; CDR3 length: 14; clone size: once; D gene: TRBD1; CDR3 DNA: TGTGCCAGCCCTAGGCAGGGGGGCACAGATACGCAGTATTTT; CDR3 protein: CASPRQGGTDTQYF
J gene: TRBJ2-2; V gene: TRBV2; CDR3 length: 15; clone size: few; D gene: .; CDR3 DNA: TGTGCCAGCGGGTTAGGGGTTTTGAACACCGGGGAGCTGTTTTTT; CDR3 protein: CASGLGVLNTGELFF
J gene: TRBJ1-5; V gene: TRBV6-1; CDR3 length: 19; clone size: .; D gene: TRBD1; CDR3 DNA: TGTGCCAGCAGTGACCGGGACAGATTCTATTCCCTGGGCAATCAGCCCCAGCATTTT; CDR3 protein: CASSDRDRFYSLGNQPQHF
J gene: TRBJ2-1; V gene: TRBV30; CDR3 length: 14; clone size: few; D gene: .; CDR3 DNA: TGTGCCTGGAGTGTACTACCGGTGGACAATGAGCAGTTCTTC; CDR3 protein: CAWSVLPVDNEQFF
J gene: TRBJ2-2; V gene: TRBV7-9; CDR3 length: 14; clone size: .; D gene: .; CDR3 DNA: TGTGCCAGCAGCTTAGGACTAACGACCGGGGAGCTGTTTTTT; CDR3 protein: CASSLGLTTGELFF
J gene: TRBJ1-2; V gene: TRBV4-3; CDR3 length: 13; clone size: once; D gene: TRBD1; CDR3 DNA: TGCGCCAGCAGCCAGGGAAGGGGGCCTGGCTACACCTTC; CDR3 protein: CASSQGRGPGYTF
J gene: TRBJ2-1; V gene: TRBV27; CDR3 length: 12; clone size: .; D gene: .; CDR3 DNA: TGTGCCAGCGGGAGGCTTTACAATGAGCAGTTCTTC; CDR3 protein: CASGRLYNEQFF
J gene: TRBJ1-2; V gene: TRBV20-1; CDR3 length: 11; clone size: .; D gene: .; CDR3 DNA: TGCAGTGCGGGACAAGGCAGGGGCTACACCTTC; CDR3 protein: CSAGQGRGYTF
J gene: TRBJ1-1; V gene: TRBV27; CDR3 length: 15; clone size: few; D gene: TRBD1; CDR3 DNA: TGTGCCAGCAGGTTCAACAGGGGGCTTTGGGGTGAAGCTTTCTTT; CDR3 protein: CASRFNRGLWGEAFF
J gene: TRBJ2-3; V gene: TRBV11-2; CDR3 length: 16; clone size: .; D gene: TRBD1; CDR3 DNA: TGTGCCAGCAGCTTGGGACAGGGGGTTAGCACAGATACGCAGTATTTT; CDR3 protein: CASSLGQGVSTDTQYF
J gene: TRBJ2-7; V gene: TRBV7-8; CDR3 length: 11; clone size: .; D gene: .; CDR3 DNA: TGTGCCAGCAGCCTGAGATACGAGCAGTACTTC; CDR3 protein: CASSLRYEQYF
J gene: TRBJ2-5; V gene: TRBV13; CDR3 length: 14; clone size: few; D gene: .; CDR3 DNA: TGTGCCAGCAGCCTAAACGGAGCGGCAAAGACCCAGTACTTC; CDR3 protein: CASSLNGAAKTQYF
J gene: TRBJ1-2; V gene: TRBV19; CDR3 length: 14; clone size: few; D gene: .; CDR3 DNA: TGTGCCAGTAGTTCCCCGGACGGGATCTATGGCTACACCTTC; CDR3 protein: CASSSPDGIYGYTF
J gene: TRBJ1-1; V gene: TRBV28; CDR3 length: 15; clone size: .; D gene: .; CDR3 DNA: TGTGCCAGCAGTTCATTCAGGGTTCTACTCATCCAAGCTTTCTTT; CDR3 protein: CASSSFRVLLIQAFF
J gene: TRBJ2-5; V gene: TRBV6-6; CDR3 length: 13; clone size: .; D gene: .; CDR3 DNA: TGTGCCAGCAGTTACCCGGGCCAAGAGACCCAGTACTTC; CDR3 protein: CASSYPGQETQYF
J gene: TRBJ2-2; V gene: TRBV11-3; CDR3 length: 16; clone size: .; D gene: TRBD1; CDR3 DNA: TGTGCCAGCAGCTTAGATGGGACAGCTAACACCGGGGAGCTGTTTTTT; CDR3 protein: CASSLDGTANTGELFF
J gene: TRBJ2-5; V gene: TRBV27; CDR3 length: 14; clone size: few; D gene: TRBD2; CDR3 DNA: TGTGCCAGCGGGGGACTAGCGGTACAAGAGACCCAGTACTTC; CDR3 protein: CASGGLAVQETQYF
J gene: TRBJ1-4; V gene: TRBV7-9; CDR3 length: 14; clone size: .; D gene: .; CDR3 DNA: TGTGCCAGCAGCCGACGGACACAGGGTGAAAAACTGTTTTTT; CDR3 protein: CASSRRTQGEKLFF
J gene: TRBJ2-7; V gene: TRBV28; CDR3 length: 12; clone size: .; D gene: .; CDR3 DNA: TGTGCCAGCAGCTTGCAGGGGTACGAGCAGTACTTC; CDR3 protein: CASSLQGYEQYF
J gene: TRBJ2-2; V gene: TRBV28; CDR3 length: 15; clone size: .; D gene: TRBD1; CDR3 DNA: TGTGCCAGCAGTCTACCGGGACAGGACACCGGGGAGCTGTTTTTT; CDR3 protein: CASSLPGQDTGELFF
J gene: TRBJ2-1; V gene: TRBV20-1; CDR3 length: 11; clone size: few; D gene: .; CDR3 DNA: TGCAGTGCTAGAGGCAGGAATGAGCAGTTCTTC; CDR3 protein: CSARGRNEQFF
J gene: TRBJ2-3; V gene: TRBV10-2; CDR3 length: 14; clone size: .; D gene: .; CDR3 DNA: TGCGCCAGCAGCCCCGGGCAGGGTAGGGATACGCAGTATTTT; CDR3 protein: CASSPGQGRDTQYF
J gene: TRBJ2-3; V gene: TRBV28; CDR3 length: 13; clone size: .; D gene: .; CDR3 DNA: TGTGCCAGCTCCCCGGGGGGCCCAGATACGCAGTATTTT; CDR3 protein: CASSPGGPDTQYF
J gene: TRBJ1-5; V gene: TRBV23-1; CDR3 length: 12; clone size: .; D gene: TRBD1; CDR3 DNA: TGCGCCAGTGACAGGGTGAAATGGCCCCAGCATTTT; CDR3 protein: CASDRVKWPQHF
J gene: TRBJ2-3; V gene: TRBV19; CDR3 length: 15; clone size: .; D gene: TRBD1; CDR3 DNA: TGTGCCAGTAGTTCCCGACAGGGGGCCAGAGATACGCAGTATTTT; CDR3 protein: CASSSRQGARDTQYF
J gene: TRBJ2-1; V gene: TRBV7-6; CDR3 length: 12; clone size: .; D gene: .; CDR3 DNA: TGTGCCAGCAGCACACAGGGAAATGAGCAGTTCTTC; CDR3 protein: CASSTQGNEQFF
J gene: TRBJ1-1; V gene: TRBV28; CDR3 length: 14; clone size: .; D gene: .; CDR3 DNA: TGTGCCAGCAGTTTAAAGGGGATGAACACTGAAGCTTTCTTT; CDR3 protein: CASSLKGMNTEAFF
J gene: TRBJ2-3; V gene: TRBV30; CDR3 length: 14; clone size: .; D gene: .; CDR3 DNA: TGTGCCTGGAGTGTAGGACAGAACACAGATACGCAGTATTTT; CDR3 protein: CAWSVGQNTDTQYF
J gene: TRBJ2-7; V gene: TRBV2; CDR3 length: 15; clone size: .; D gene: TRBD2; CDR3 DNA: TGTGCCAGCAGTGAAAGAGTAGCGGGTGCTTACGAGCAGTACTTC; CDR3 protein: CASSERVAGAYEQYF
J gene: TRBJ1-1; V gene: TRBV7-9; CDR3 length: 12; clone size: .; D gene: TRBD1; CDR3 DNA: TGTGCCAGCGGGACAGGGGGCACTGAAGCTTTCTTT; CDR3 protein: CASGTGGTEAFF
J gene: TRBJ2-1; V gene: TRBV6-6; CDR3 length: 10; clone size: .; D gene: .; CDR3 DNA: TGTGCCACCCTGGAGGATGAGCAGTTCTTC; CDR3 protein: CATLEDEQFF
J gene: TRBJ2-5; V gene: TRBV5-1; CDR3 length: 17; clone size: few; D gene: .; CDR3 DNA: TGCGCCAGCAGCACAAGCAGGGGAGGGCCCTTGGGGGAGACCCAGTACTTC; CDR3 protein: CASSTSRGGPLGETQYF
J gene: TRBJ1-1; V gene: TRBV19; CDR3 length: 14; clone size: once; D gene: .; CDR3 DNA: TGTGCCAGTAGCCCCGGAGGGAGGAACACTGAAGCTTTCTTT; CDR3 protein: CASSPGGRNTEAFF
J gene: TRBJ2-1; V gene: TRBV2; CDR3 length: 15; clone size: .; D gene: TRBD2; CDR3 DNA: TGTGCCAGCAGTGATATGGGGGGGGCCTACAATGAGCAGTTCTTC; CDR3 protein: CASSDMGGAYNEQFF
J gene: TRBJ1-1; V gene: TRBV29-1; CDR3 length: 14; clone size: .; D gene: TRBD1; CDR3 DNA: TGCAGCGGGTTGTCAGGGGGTGGTAGCACTGAAGCTTTCTTT; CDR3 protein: CSGLSGGGSTEAFF
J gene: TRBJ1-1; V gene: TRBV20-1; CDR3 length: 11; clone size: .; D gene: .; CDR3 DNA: TGCAGTGCCACGAGGAACACTGAAGCTTTCTTT; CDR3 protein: CSATRNTEAFF
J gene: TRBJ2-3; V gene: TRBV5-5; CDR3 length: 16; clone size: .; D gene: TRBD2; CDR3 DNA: TGTGCCAGCAGCTTGAGGACTAGCGGGACCACAGATACGCAGTATTTT; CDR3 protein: CASSLRTSGTTDTQYF
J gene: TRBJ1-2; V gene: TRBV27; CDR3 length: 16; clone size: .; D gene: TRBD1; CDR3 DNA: TGTGCCAGCAGTCCGCTTGGACAGGGTGCGTACTATGGCTACACCTTC; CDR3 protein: CASSPLGQGAYYGYTF
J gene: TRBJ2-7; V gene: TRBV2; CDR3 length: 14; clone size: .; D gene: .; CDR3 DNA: TGTGCCAGCAAGGGCCCTAGCCATTCCTACGAGCAGTACTTC; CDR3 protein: CASKGPSHSYEQYF